This is a list of T cell receptor beta chains from one sample in a study of blood T cell repertoires in COVID-19. Sequenced by immunoSEQ multiplex PCR; TCRdb stores in-frame clones only, minus some. The data contain roughly 45,000 clones, roughly 80% of them seen just once; the ten biggest clones take up under 30%. Sequencing was carried out using peripheral blood. These receptors originate from a woman between 65 and 79 years old with acute or convalescent COVID-19. CDR3s include the opening cysteine and the closing phenylalanine or tryptophan. The D gene is left open where the match is weak. Expanded clones get a size class; other rows say once, few or many, or leave the size out.

cdr3_aa	cdr3_nt	clone_size	d_call	j_call	v_call
CASSLGDSLANEKLFF	TGCGCCAGCAGCTTGGGGGACAGTTTGGCTAATGAAAAACTGTTTTTT	NA	TRBD1	TRBJ1-4	TRBV5-1
CASSIDRKANQPQHF	TGTGCCAGTAGTATAGACAGGAAGGCGAATCAGCCCCAGCATTTT	NA	NA	TRBJ1-5	TRBV19
CASSATNLADYSNQPQHF	TGTGCCAGCAGCGCCACAAACCTAGCGGATTATAGCAATCAGCCCCAGCATTTT	few	NA	TRBJ1-5	TRBV7-9
CATSRARLEDSPLHF	TGTGCCACCAGCAGAGCTCGATTGGAGGATTCACCCCTCCACTTT	few	NA	TRBJ1-6	TRBV15
CASSARQDTGELFF	TGTGCCAGCAGCGCGCGACAAGACACCGGGGAGCTGTTTTTT	NA	NA	TRBJ2-2	TRBV9
CASSIGRLNEQYF	TGTGCCAGTAGTATTGGCAGATTAAACGAGCAGTACTTC	medium-sized	NA	TRBJ2-7	TRBV19
CASSFGTGAYNEQFF	TGTGCCAGCAGCTTCGGGACAGGGGCGTACAATGAGCAGTTCTTC	few	TRBD1	TRBJ2-1	TRBV7-8
CASSYTRQGGTDTQYF	TGTGCCAGCAGTTACACCAGACAGGGGGGCACAGATACGCAGTATTTT	NA	TRBD1	TRBJ2-3	TRBV6-6
CASTLQAPGGLYGYTF	TGTGCCAGCACCCTCCAGGCCCCAGGGGGTCTCTATGGCTACACCTTC	NA	TRBD1	TRBJ1-2	TRBV7-9
CASSRQNQETQYF	TGTGCCAGCAGTCGACAGAACCAAGAGACCCAGTACTTC	NA	NA	TRBJ2-5	TRBV28
CASSWGTSGSTDTQYF	TGTGCCAGCAGCTGGGGAACTAGCGGGAGCACAGATACGCAGTATTTT	NA	TRBD2	TRBJ2-3	TRBV7-6
CASSWLAGDTQYF	TGTGCCAGCAGTTGGCTAGCGGGAGATACGCAGTATTTT	NA	TRBD2	TRBJ2-3	TRBV12-3/TRBV12-4
CASSPGGDRFYGYTF	TGTGCCAGCAGTCCCGGAGGGGATCGGTTCTATGGCTACACCTTC	NA	NA	TRBJ1-2	TRBV5-5
CASSPFGRGTGANVLTF	TGTGCCAGCTCACCCTTTGGTCGGGGGACTGGGGCCAACGTCCTGACTTTC	NA	NA	TRBJ2-6	TRBV18
CASTGRTQMNTEAFF	TGTGCCAGCACTGGAAGGACACAGATGAACACTGAAGCTTTCTTT	NA	NA	TRBJ1-1	TRBV7-9
CSVDWGRTGNTEAFF	TGCAGCGTTGATTGGGGGCGGACAGGGAACACTGAAGCTTTCTTT	NA	TRBD1	TRBJ1-1	TRBV29-1
CASSSLQAGGNTIYF	TGTGCCAGCAGTAGCCTACAGGCAGGGGGAAACACCATATATTTT	few	NA	TRBJ1-3	TRBV28
CSVGISGSQAGELFF	TGCAGCGTTGGGATTAGCGGGAGTCAAGCCGGGGAGCTGTTTTTT	once	TRBD2	TRBJ2-2	TRBV29-1
CASSQVESSYNSPLHF	TGTGCCAGCAGCCAAGTTGAGAGCTCCTATAATTCACCCCTCCACTTT	NA	NA	TRBJ1-6	TRBV3-1/TRBV3-2
CASSMQQGSLDEQYF	TGTGCCAGTAGTATGCAGCAGGGTAGTTTGGACGAGCAGTACTTC	few	NA	TRBJ2-7	TRBV19
CAWSVRNTIYF	TGTGCCTGGAGTGTACGGAACACCATATATTTT	once	NA	TRBJ1-3	TRBV30
CASSGSGVGQFF	TGTGCCAGCAGCGGATCAGGGGTAGGGCAGTTCTTC	NA	NA	TRBJ2-1	TRBV7-2
CAISSGDSHTEAFF	TGTGCCATCAGTTCGGGAGACAGCCACACTGAAGCTTTCTTT	NA	NA	TRBJ1-1	TRBV10-3
CASSLVGASYNEQFF	TGTGCCAGCAGCTTAGTGGGCGCCTCCTACAATGAGCAGTTCTTC	NA	NA	TRBJ2-1	TRBV11-2
CASSPRAQDYEQYF	TGTGCCAGCAGCCCCCGAGCCCAAGACTACGAGCAGTACTTC	NA	NA	TRBJ2-7	TRBV7-9
CAWAGQSHEKLFF	TGTGCCTGGGCGGGACAGTCTCATGAAAAACTGTTTTTT	NA	TRBD1	TRBJ1-4	TRBV30
CASSLGRSNTGELFF	TGCGCCAGCAGCTTGGGCAGGTCGAACACCGGGGAGCTGTTTTTT	few	NA	TRBJ2-2	TRBV5-1
CASSRDRGQDQPQHF	TGTGCCAGCAGTCGGGACAGGGGGCAGGATCAGCCCCAGCATTTT	NA	TRBD1	TRBJ1-5	TRBV6-5
CASNYLDSQPQHF	TGTGCCAGCAACTATCTTGACTCTCAGCCCCAGCATTTT	NA	NA	TRBJ1-5	TRBV6-5
CASSLRGQGPYEQYF	TGTGCCAGCAGCCTAAGGGGACAGGGGCCCTACGAGCAGTACTTC	NA	TRBD1	TRBJ2-7	TRBV7-2
CASNPSLSYGYTF	TGTGCCAGCAACCCTAGTTTATCCTATGGCTACACCTTC	NA	NA	TRBJ1-2	TRBV28
CAWTDLAGGLDEQFF	TGTGCCTGGACCGATCTAGCGGGGGGTTTGGATGAGCAGTTCTTC	NA	TRBD2	TRBJ2-1	TRBV30
CASSTDYISYNEQFF	TGTGCCAGCAGCACTGACTACATCTCCTACAATGAGCAGTTCTTC	NA	NA	TRBJ2-1	TRBV5-5
CASSAGGIVGEAFF	TGTGCCAGCAGCGCTGGGGGGATCGTGGGCGAAGCTTTCTTT	NA	NA	TRBJ1-1	TRBV7-9
CASTTRQGGTEAFF	TGTGCCAGTACTACTAGACAGGGGGGGACTGAAGCTTTCTTT	NA	TRBD1	TRBJ1-1	TRBV19
CASSPPGSSYEQYF	TGTGCCAGCTCACCACCAGGGAGCTCCTACGAGCAGTACTTC	NA	NA	TRBJ2-7	TRBV18
CASSDSLIDTDTQYF	TGTGCCAGCAGTGACTCGTTAATAGACACAGATACGCAGTATTTT	NA	NA	TRBJ2-3	TRBV6-4
CASSLDRGSKSPLHF	TGTGCCAGCAGCTTGGACAGGGGATCGAAATCACCCCTCCACTTT	NA	TRBD1	TRBJ1-6	TRBV7-3
CASSPDRAGNTIYF	TGCGCCAGCAGCCCGGACAGGGCTGGAAACACCATATATTTT	NA	TRBD1	TRBJ1-3	TRBV5-1
CASSESGYEQYF	TGCGCCAGCAGTGAATCGGGGTACGAGCAGTACTTC	NA	NA	TRBJ2-7	TRBV10-2
CASSKQKDQPQHF	TGTGCCAGCTCAAAACAGAAAGATCAGCCCCAGCATTTT	NA	NA	TRBJ1-5	TRBV18
CASRTDSTEYF	TGTGCCAGCAGGACGGACAGTACGGAATACTTC	NA	NA	TRBJ2-7	TRBV6-6
CASSTILAGGPNEQFF	TGTGCCAGCAGTACGATACTAGCGGGAGGGCCGAATGAGCAGTTCTTC	NA	TRBD2	TRBJ2-1	TRBV28
CASSHQNMNTEAFF	TGTGCCAGCAGCCATCAGAATATGAACACTGAAGCTTTCTTT	NA	NA	TRBJ1-1	TRBV7-9
CATSEGGTLDAYEQYF	TGTGCCACCAGTGAGGGCGGGACTCTGGACGCCTACGAGCAGTACTTC	NA	NA	TRBJ2-7	TRBV24-1
CASSRTVNTEAFF	TGTGCCAGCAGTCGGACAGTGAACACTGAAGCTTTCTTT	NA	NA	TRBJ1-1	TRBV7-9
CATESTATTDTQYF	TGTGCCACCGAGTCGACAGCGACCACAGATACGCAGTATTTT	NA	NA	TRBJ2-3	TRBV3-1/TRBV3-2